The source of this T cell receptor beta chain is a study of early T cells in non-severe SARS-CoV-2 infection. For the study at large: From unsorted whole blood, bulk RNA was sequenced, and the chains remained unpaired.

In the library, individual cDNA molecules carried attached unique molecular identifiers. TCRdb itself ran the 5' RACE reads through MiXCR, one entry per CDR3 protein. The table lists about 64,000 distinct CDR3 sequences, around 13% of them singletons. From germline, CDR1 is MRHNA and CDR2 SNTAGT. The CDR3 is 12 residues long. With regard to this clonotype: Antigen specificity is unknown.

Study results and limitations: CD4 and private specificities were missed by VDJdb matching, which favored anti-spike CD8 responses.

Sequencing was carried out using whole blood. V usage is TRBV6-4 and J usage is TRBJ2-7; no firm D call. This clonotype was sampled from an adult who was a healthcare worker with PCR-confirmed SARS-CoV-2 infection or an uninfected control (not recorded which). The CDR3 DNA sequence: TGTGCGCACCGACCGTGGATAGACGAGCAGTACTTC. It translates to CAHRPWIDEQYF.